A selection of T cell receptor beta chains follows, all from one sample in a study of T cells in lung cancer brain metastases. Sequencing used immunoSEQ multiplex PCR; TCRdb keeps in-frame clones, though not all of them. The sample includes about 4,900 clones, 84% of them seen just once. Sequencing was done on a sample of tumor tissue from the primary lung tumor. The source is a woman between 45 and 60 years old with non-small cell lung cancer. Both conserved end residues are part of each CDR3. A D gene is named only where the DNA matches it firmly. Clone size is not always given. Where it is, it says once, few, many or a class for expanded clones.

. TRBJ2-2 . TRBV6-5 TGTGCCAGCAGCCACGGGGGTACCGGGGAGCTGTTTTTT CASSHGGTGELFF
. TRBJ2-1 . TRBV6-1 TGTGCCAGCAGTGAAGGCGAGGCGTACAATGAGCAGTTCTTC CASSEGEAYNEQFF
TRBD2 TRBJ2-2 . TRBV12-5 TGTGCTAGTGGTTTGGTACTTGATCGGGGGGCCGGGACTAGCGGGAGGGGGGACACCGGGGAGCTGTTTTTT CASGLVLDRGAGTSGRGDTGELFF
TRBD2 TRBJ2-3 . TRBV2 TGTGCCAGCAGACGAGCGGGGGCCATCACAGATACGCAGTATTTT CASRRAGAITDTQYF
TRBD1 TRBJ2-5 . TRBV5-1 TGCGCCAGCAGCATCCAGGGGGCCCAAGAGACCCAGTACTTC CASSIQGAQETQYF
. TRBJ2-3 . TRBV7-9 TGTGCCAGCAGCTTAGTTCAAGGTGTGGGGAGGACAGATACGCAGTATTTT CASSLVQGVGRTDTQYF
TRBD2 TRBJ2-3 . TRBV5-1 TGCGCCAGCAGCTGGCCCACTAGCGGGGGGCCGCCAGATACGCAGTATTTT CASSWPTSGGPPDTQYF
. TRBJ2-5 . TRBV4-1 TGCGCCAGCAGCCAAGATGGGGGGCAGAACTTCCAAGAGACCCAGTACTTC CASSQDGGQNFQETQYF
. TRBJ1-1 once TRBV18 TGTGCCAGCTCACCGGGACGTTCGAACACTGAAGCTTTCTTT CASSPGRSNTEAFF
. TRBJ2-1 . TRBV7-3 TGTGCCAGCAGCTTATCTGGGGGGCGGTACAATGAGCAGTTCTTC CASSLSGGRYNEQFF
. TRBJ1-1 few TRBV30 TGTGCCTGGAGTGTAAGGACGAACACTGAAGCTTTCTTT CAWSVRTNTEAFF
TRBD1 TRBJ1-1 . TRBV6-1 TGTGCCAGTCGACAGGGCGGTCCAGCTTTCTTT CASRQGGPAFF
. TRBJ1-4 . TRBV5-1 TGCGCCAGCAGTAGGACGGGAGCTAATGAAAAACTGTTTTTT CASSRTGANEKLFF
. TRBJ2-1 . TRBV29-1 TGCAGCGTTGAAGATCCCGGTTTGGGGGCGTACAATGAGCAGTTCTTC CSVEDPGLGAYNEQFF
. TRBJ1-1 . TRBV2 TGTGCCAGCAGACCCACACGGGCGACGAACACTGAAGCTTTCTTT CASRPTRATNTEAFF
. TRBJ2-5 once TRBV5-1 TGCGCCAGCAGCTCGGCGGGAAATTACCAAGAGACCCAGTACTTC CASSSAGNYQETQYF
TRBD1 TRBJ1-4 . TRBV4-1 TGCGCCAGCAGCCTACGGGACAGGGTGGCTAATGAAAAACTGTTTTTT CASSLRDRVANEKLFF
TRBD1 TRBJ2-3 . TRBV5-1 TGCGCCAGCCGACAGGGGAGCGGAGATACACAGTATTTT CASRQGSGDTQYF
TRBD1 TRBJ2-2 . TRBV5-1 TGCGCCAGCACCACAGGGGGCATAGGAACCGGGGAGCTGTTTTTT CASTTGGIGTGELFF
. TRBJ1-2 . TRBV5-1 TGCGCCAGCAGCTCAGGACTCCGGGATGGCTACACCTTC CASSSGLRDGYTF
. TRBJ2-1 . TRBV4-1 TGCGCCAGCAGCCAAGTATCTGGGATGGGCCCCCGGGAGCAGTTCTTC CASSQVSGMGPREQFF
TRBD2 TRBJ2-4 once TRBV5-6 TGTGCCAGCAGCGGCGGACTAGCGGGAGGTGCCAAAAACATTCAGTACTTT CASSGGLAGGAKNIQYF
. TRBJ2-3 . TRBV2 TGTGCCAGCAGGGTACTCTTGGGGCGGGGCACAGATACGCAGTATTTT CASRVLLGRGTDTQYF
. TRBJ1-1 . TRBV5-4 TGTGCCAGCATGAGGGGGTCCAGCACTGAAGCTTTCTTT CASMRGSSTEAFF
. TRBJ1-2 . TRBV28 TGTGCCAGCAGGATGACAAGTGGCTACACCTTC CASRMTSGYTF
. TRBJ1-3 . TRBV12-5 TGTGCTAATGGTTTGTTAGCGCACTCTGGAAACACCATATATTTT CANGLLAHSGNTIYF
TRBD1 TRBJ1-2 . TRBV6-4 TGTGCCAGCAGTGACTCGGAGACAGGGATAAATGGCTACACCTTC CASSDSETGINGYTF
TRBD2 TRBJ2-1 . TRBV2 TGTGCCAGCAGGTCCCCTAGCGGGACAGATGAGCAGTTCTTC CASRSPSGTDEQFF
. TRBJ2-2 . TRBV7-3 TGTGCCAGCAGCTCGACGCCTGGCACCGGGGAGCTGTTTTTT CASSSTPGTGELFF
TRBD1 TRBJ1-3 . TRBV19 TGTGCCAGTAGTACCACCGGGACAGGGGTGATGAACACCATATATTTT CASSTTGTGVMNTIYF
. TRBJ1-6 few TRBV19 TGTGCCAGTAGTCGAGAAGTTGGGACCTATAATTCACCCCTCCACTTT CASSREVGTYNSPLHF
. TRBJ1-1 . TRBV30 TGTGCCTGGAGTTCATGGCGGGGGGACATGAACACTGAAGCTTTCTTT CAWSSWRGDMNTEAFF
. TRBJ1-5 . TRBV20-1 TGCAGTGCTACAGGGCAGCCCCAGCATTTT CSATGQPQHF
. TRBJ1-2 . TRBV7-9 TGTGCCAGCAGCTTAGTATCAGGGAATGGCTACACCTTC CASSLVSGNGYTF
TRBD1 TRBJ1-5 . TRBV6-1 TGTGCCAGCAAAGCTGAGACAGGGGGCAATCAGCCCCAGCATTTT CASKAETGGNQPQHF
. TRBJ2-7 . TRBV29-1 TGCAGCGTCGTTACAGGGGGGGCCTCCTACGAGCAGTACTTC CSVVTGGASYEQYF
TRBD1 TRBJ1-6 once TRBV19 TGTGCCACCTCGGGACAGGCTAATTCACCCCTCCACTTT CATSGQANSPLHF
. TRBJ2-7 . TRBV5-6 TGTGCCAGCAGCGTACGGAGCAGATCCTACGAGCAGTACTTC CASSVRSRSYEQYF
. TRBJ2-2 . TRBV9 TGTGCCAGCAGCGTAGTAGCTCCAGGGGGGACCGGGAAGCTGTTTTTT CASSVVAPGGTGKLFF
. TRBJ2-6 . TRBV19 TGTGCCAGTAGTATAGTTGGGGCCAACGTCCTGACTTTC CASSIVGANVLTF
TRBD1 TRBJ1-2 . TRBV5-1 TGCGCCAGCAGCCCTGGGACAGGCTATGGCTACACTTTC CASSPGTGYGYTF
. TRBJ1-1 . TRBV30 TGTGCCTGGAGTGTACTTGGGACTGAAGCTTTCTTT CAWSVLGTEAFF
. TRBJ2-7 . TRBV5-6 TGTGCCAGCAGTCCGGGGCCATTCCAAACGAACGAGCAGTACTTC CASSPGPFQTNEQYF
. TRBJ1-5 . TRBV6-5 TGTGCCAGCAGTTACTCCGGGGGCGGTCAGCCTCAGCATTTT CASSYSGGGQPQHF
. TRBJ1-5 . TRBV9 TGTGCCAGCAGCGTTAAGGAAAATCAGCCCCAGCATTTT CASSVKENQPQHF
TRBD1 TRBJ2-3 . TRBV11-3 TGTGCCAGCAGCTCCGGACAGGGGAGGACGGATACGCAGTATTTT CASSSGQGRTDTQYF
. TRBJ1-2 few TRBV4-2 TGTGCCAGCAGCCTAACGAGAGGTGACTATGGCTACACCTTC CASSLTRGDYGYTF
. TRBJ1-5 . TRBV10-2 TGCGCCAGCAGTGAGTCTCCGGGGAATAGCAATCAGCCCCAGCATTTT CASSESPGNSNQPQHF
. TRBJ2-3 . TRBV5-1 TGCGCCAGCAGCTTGGCGGGTAGCGGCCACCCCCGGGATACGCAGTATTTT CASSLAGSGHPRDTQYF
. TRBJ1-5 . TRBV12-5 TGTGCTAGTTCTCAAGTTGTTCAGCCCCAGCATTTT CASSQVVQPQHF
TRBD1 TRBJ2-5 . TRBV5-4 TGTGCCAGCAGCGGGGGGGACAGGGGATGGGAGACCCAGTACTTC CASSGGDRGWETQYF
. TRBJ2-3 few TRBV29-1 TGCAGCGTTGCAGACAGCGCCTGGATTGTCACAGATACGCAGTATTTT CSVADSAWIVTDTQYF
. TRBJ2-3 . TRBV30 TGTGCCTGGAGTGTGACAGATACGCAGTATTTT CAWSVTDTQYF
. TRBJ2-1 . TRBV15 TGTGCCACCAGCAGGGGCCCCACTAGGAACAATGAGCAGTTCTTC CATSRGPTRNNEQFF
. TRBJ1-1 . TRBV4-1 TGCGCCAGCAGCCCTATAGGGCGACAGTTTAACACTGAAGCTTTCTTT CASSPIGRQFNTEAFF